Presented here are 23 T cell receptor beta chains from one specimen sequenced in a study of T cell responses to AZD1222 COVID-19 vaccine. Measured with immunoSEQ multiplex PCR; TCRdb has only the in-frame clones, and not every one. The sample has about 78,000 clones; approximately 91% are singletons. The sequencing here drew on peripheral blood, taken on day 0 of MenACWY control vaccination. The receptor source for this set is an adult in good health.

This clone was seen just once. The CDR3 nucleotides read TGTGCCAGCAGCTCCCTGACAGGGAACACTGAAGCTTTCTTT. This sequence encodes CASSSLTGNTEAFF. The chain is built from TRBV5-8 and TRBJ1-1; possibly TRBD1 for D (6 bases). The CDR3 totals 14 residues. Germline CDR1 SGHTS, CDR2 YDEGEE. V was pared by 3 bases and J by 1 base, with 10 bases between.

Note on this clone: Other DNA variants within this sample encode the same CDR3. V is TRBV7-9 and J is TRBJ1-2, with D hard to call. CDR1 SEHNR and CDR2 FQNEAQ come from the germline V gene (reference sequence). The CDR3 has 12 residues. Between the trimmed V and J ends, which lost 1 base and 4 bases, there was a span of 4 bases. In DNA, the CDR3 is TGTGCCAGCAGCTTAGATAGCTATGGCTACACCTTC. It yields the protein CASSLDSYGYTF.

The V and J genes are TRBV5-1 and TRBJ1-6; no clear D gene. Germline lookup yields CDR1 SGHRS and CDR2 YFSETQ. This CDR3 contains 14 residues. The germline V and J ends were trimmed by 3 bases and 5 bases, with 9 bases remaining between them. CDR3 coding DNA: TGCGCCAGCAGCTCCGAGGTGGATAATTCACCCCTCCACTTT. It yields the protein CASSSEVDNSPLHF.

The chain links TRBV30 to TRBJ1-2; D uncertain. Germline values: CDR1 GTSNPN, CDR2 SVGIG (reference sequence). This CDR3 is 15 amino acids long. The V gene lost 3 bases and the J gene lost 4 bases, with 18 bases spanning the gap. The CDR3 here is CAWREGPLLSYGYTF. The CDR3 DNA follows: TGTGCCTGGAGGGAAGGGCCTCTTTTGTCCTATGGCTACACCTTC.

The chain combines TRBV7-9 with TRBJ1-1, with no clear D. CDR3 length: 11 amino acids. V was clipped by 9 bases and J by 6 bases, with 11 bases between them. Per germline, CDR1 SEHNR and CDR2 FQNEAQ (reference sequence). DNA for the CDR3: TGTGCCAGTTCCCGGGAAGCTGAAGCTTTCTTT. This sequence encodes CASSREAEAFF.

This clone came up a few times. V usage is TRBV6-5 and J usage is TRBJ2-7; D ambiguous. This CDR3 region has 15 residues. V lost 0 bases to trimming and J lost 2 bases, with 11 bases between them. Germline CDR1 and CDR2: MNHEY and SVGAGI. The CDR3 region is CASSYSTDGPYEQYF. Written as DNA, the CDR3 is TGTGCCAGCAGTTACTCGACGGACGGTCCCTACGAGCAGTACTTC.

This chain connects TRBV24-1 to TRBJ2-3; 8 bases line up with TRBD1. Looked up from germline, CDR1 is KGHDR and CDR2 is SFDVKD. The CDR3 has 14 amino acids. Losses at the gene ends were 4 bases for V and 4 bases for J; bases not matched to a gene: 3. The CDR3 bases are TGTGCCACCAGTGACAGGGGGCGGCCAGATACGCAGTATTTT. Its protein product is CATSDRGRPDTQYF.

The chain uses TRBV9 and TRBJ1-2; TRBD1 is a possible D gene (6 bases). Trimming stripped 0 bases from V and 4 bases from J, with 16 bases between. Germline V gives CDR1 SGDLS, CDR2 YYNGEE. This CDR3 contains 16 residues. The CDR3: CASSVAGATGPYGYTF. CDR3 in DNA: TGTGCCAGCAGCGTAGCGGGGGCCACAGGGCCCTATGGCTACACCTTC.

The chain recombines TRBV4-2 with TRBJ1-2, with no clear D. The CDR3 consists of 15 residues. The germline V and J ends were trimmed by 0 bases and 7 bases, with 15 bases remaining between them. Germline V gives CDR1 LGHNA, CDR2 YNFKEQ. CDR3 nucleotide sequence: TGTGCCAGCAGCCAAGAAAGATCCGGACTCCTTGGCTACACCTTC. Translating it yields CASSQERSGLLGYTF.

V gene TRBV30 combines with J gene TRBJ2-7; 9 bases match TRBD1. The CDR3 is made up of 14 amino acids. V lost 6 bases to trimming and J lost 4 bases; unmatched junction nucleotides: 10. Germline CDR1 GTSNPN, CDR2 SVGIG (reference sequence). The CDR3 spells CACMRGTGTYEQYF. The CDR3 region has the DNA TGTGCCTGTATGCGGGGGACAGGGACATACGAGCAGTACTTC. Full variable domain (rest looked up from reference TRBV30 and TRBJ2-7): SQTIHQWPATLVQPVGSPLSLECTVEGTSNPNLYWYRQAAGRGLQLLFYSVGIGQISSEVPQNLSASRPQDRQFILSSKKLLLSDSGFYLCACMRGTGTYEQYFGPGTRLTVT.

The chain uses TRBV5-6 and TRBJ1-3, with 8 bases fitting TRBD1. V gave up 5 bases and J gave up 0 bases; unmatched junction bases: 4. Germline V gene data show CDR1 as SGHDT and CDR2 as YYEEEE. The CDR3 is 15 residues long. The CDR3 loop is CASRKQGGSGNTIYF. The CDR3 coding sequence is TGTGCCAGCAGAAAACAGGGGGGCTCTGGAAACACCATATATTTT. The entire variable domain, with the rest obtained from reference TRBV5-6 and TRBJ1-3, is as follows: DAGVTQSPTHLIKTRGQQVTLRCSPKSGHDTVSWYQQALGQGPQFIFQYYEEEERQRGNFPDRFSGHQFPNYSSELNVNALLLGDSALYLCASRKQGGSGNTIYFGEGSWLTVV.

Written as DNA, the CDR3 is TGTGCCAGCAGCTTAGCGCGGGGGCGGAACACTGAAGCTTTCTTT. It codes for CASSLARGRNTEAFF. The gene calls are TRBV7-8 and TRBJ1-1; possible D gene TRBD1, 6 bases. Trimming cost V 0 bases and J 1 base, with 9 bases left between them. The CDR3 sequence is 15 residues long. CDR1 is SGHVS and CDR2 is FQNEAQ in the germline V gene.

The rearrangement links TRBV5-1 to TRBJ1-1; 7 nucleotides agree with TRBD1. V was clipped by 0 bases and J by 3 bases; unmatched bases: 2. CDR1 and CDR2 (germline): SGHRS, YFSETQ. This CDR3 has 14 amino acids. CDR3 sequence: CASSLARGDTEAFF. In DNA, the CDR3 is TGCGCCAGCAGCTTGGCCAGGGGGGACACTGAAGCTTTCTTT.

V gene TRBV7-2 combines with J gene TRBJ2-1; the match to TRBD2 covers 10 bases. Germline CDR1 reads SGHTA; CDR2 reads FQGNSA. The CDR3 sequence is 16 residues long. V was clipped by 0 bases and J by 8 bases; unmatched bases: 7. CDR3 sequence reads: CASSLALSGGADEQFF. The CDR3 region has the DNA TGTGCCAGCAGCTTAGCGCTCAGCGGGGGGGCCGATGAGCAGTTCTTC.

The chain combines TRBV3-1 (or the pseudogene TRBV3-2) with TRBJ1-1; D is unresolved. The CDR3 loop spans 14 amino acids. Germline V gene data show CDR1 as LGHDT and CDR2 as YNNKEL (reference sequence). V lost 4 bases to trimming and J lost 3 bases, with 12 bases between them. The CDR3 protein is CASSLKASYTEAFF. Written as DNA, the CDR3 is TGTGCCAGCAGCCTTAAAGCCTCGTACACTGAAGCTTTCTTT.

The chain is built from TRBV29-1 and TRBJ2-4; D may correspond to TRBD1 or TRBD2 (5 bases each). The CDR3 contains 12 residues. Germline CDR1 and CDR2: SQVTM and ANQGSEA. V was clipped by 5 bases and J by 7 bases, with 12 bases between them. The DNA of the CDR3 is TGCAGCGTTCGGGGCGGTTCGAACATTCAGTACTTC. It yields the protein CSVRGGSNIQYF.

The chain recombines TRBV2 with TRBJ2-2, with 8 bases fitting TRBD2. Trimming at V came to 6 bases and at J to 2 bases, leaving 14 bases not matched to a gene. The CDR3 length is 18 residues. CDR1 is SNHLY, CDR2 FYNNEI, per germline. The DNA of the CDR3 is TGTGCCAGCAGAGGTTTAGCGGGGCCGGGCAAAAACACCGGGGAGCTGTTTTTT. Translating gives CASRGLAGPGKNTGELFF.

V is TRBV6-5 and J is TRBJ2-7; 8 bases match TRBD2. The CDR3 sequence is 14 residues long. Per germline, CDR1 MNHEY and CDR2 SVGAGI. J was trimmed by 3 bases and V by 5 bases; bases with no gene match: 6. CDR3: CASSTVAGGYEQYF. The DNA for the CDR3 is TGTGCCAGCAGTACGGTGGCGGGGGGCTACGAGCAGTACTTC.

Here the CDR3 reads CASSASQGGETQYF. CDR3 bases: TGTGCCAGCAGCGCCTCTCAAGGGGGGGAGACCCAGTACTTC. The chain links TRBV9 to TRBJ2-5; D may be TRBD1 or TRBD2 (6 bases each). Germline V gene data show CDR1 as SGDLS and CDR2 as YYNGEE. The CDR3 is made up of 14 amino acids. With 3 bases removed from V and 5 bases from J, the gap between germline ends came to 14 bases.

CDR3 bases: TGTGCCACTCATCAATGGGGGGACACTGAAGCTTTCTTT. It specifies CATHQWGDTEAFF. This rearrangement joins TRBV10-3 to TRBJ1-1; D perhaps matches TRBD1 (5 bases). The CDR3 extends over 13 amino acids. V lost 10 bases and J 3 bases, leaving 15 bases between the germline ends. Germline V CDR1 and CDR2: ENHRY, SYGVKD.

This chain joins TRBV3-1 (or the pseudogene TRBV3-2) and TRBJ1-2, with TRBD1 as a possible D gene (5 bases). The CDR3 totals 14 residues. The V end lost 2 bases, the J end lost 8 bases, and 15 bases lay between the germline ends. Germline CDR1 LGHDT, CDR2 YNNKEL (reference sequence). CDR3 nucleotide sequence: TGTGCCAGCAGCCAACCCCCCAGGGCTGGGGGCTACACCTTC. Residues: CASSQPPRAGGYTF.

The chain recombines TRBV3-1 (or the pseudogene TRBV3-2) with TRBJ2-1; a possible D gene is TRBD2 (5 bases). This CDR3 has 16 amino acids. In germline, CDR1 is LGHDT, CDR2 YNNKEL (reference sequence). V was cut by 4 bases and J by 3 bases, with 16 bases left in between. The CDR3 region has the DNA TGTGCCAGCAGCCCCGCCTTGGGTGGGAGCTACAATGAGCAGTTCTTC. It encodes CASSPALGGSYNEQFF.

This sequence joins TRBV6-1 and TRBJ2-1, with a tentative D call TRBD2 (6 bases). The CDR3 spans 15 residues. V shed 3 bases and J shed 0 bases, with 9 bases lying between them. Germline CDR1 MNHNS, CDR2 SASEGT. The CDR3 region has the DNA TGTGCCAGCAGTGAGCGGGGTTTCTCCTACAATGAGCAGTTCTTC. This sequence encodes CASSERGFSYNEQFF.